This T cell receptor (beta chain) came from a study of memory CD4+ T cells and cytomegalovirus serostatus. Profiling relied on immunoSEQ multiplex PCR, and the TCRdb table lists in-frame clones only, not all of them. The sample holds 25,000 to 35,000 clones, approximately 76% seen once. The germline V gene encodes CDR1 MGHRA and CDR2 YSYEKL. With V trimmed by 0 bases and J by 6 bases, 14 bases remained unmatched. This CDR3 spans 19 amino acids. Single viable CD3+CD4+CD8-CD45RO+ cells were sorted as the memory CD4+ T cells. The TCR comes from an adult in good health and CMV-seronegative. Some clones in this sample may be carry-over from other donors' samples. The chain links TRBV4-1 to TRBJ2-2; 9 nucleotides agree with TRBD2. Sequencing was performed on memory CD4+ T cells from blood. Here the CDR3 DNA reads TGCGCCAGCAGCCAAGATCTCCGCTTCGCGGGGGGGCAGTCCGGGGAGCTGTTTTTT. Its protein product is CASSQDLRFAGGQSGELFF.